What follows are 10 T cell receptor beta chains derived from one specimen sequenced in a study of T cell changes during pregnancy in multiple sclerosis. The data were produced by immunoSEQ multiplex PCR, yet TCRdb's version contains in-frame clones alone and is incomplete. The sample contains 70,000 to 75,000 clones, about nine tenths of which appear only once. The sample was peripheral blood, taken before pregnancy. These receptors were collected from a female donor with multiple sclerosis, enrolled in a pregnancy study.

The chain is built from TRBV6-5 and TRBJ1-1; weak D call: TRBD1 (5 bases). This CDR3 is 13 amino acids long. Germline V gene lookup returns CDR1 MNHEY and CDR2 SVGAGI. V lost 4 bases and J 3 bases, leaving 9 bases between the germline ends. Here the CDR3 reads CASSLQAYTEAFF. CDR3 bases: TGTGCCAGCAGTTTACAGGCGTACACTGAAGCTTTCTTT.

V gene TRBV19 combines with J gene TRBJ2-3, with TRBD2 identical over 7 bases. V trimming: 7 bases; J trimming: 7 bases; junction bases outside the gene matches: 11. Germline V gives CDR1 LNHDA, CDR2 SQIVND (reference sequence). The CDR3 contains 14 residues. The DNA for the CDR3 is TGTGCCAGTACCCCTGGGGGGGTGTTTAATACGCAGTATTTT. This gives the protein CASTPGGVFNTQYF.

The chain recombines TRBV19 with TRBJ2-1; unclear D gene. Germline V gene lookup returns CDR1 LNHDA and CDR2 SQIVND (reference sequence). This CDR3 is 16 amino acids long. The V end was cut by 0 bases, the J end by 1 base, with 10 bases between. CDR3 bases: TGTGCCAGTAGTATAGATCCCAGGTATTCCTACAATGAGCAGTTCTTC. Translated: CASSIDPRYSYNEQFF.

The chain has TRBV7-2 and TRBJ1-1; the match to TRBD1 covers 8 bases. Germline trimming cut 6 bases from V and 5 bases from J; bases unmatched to any gene: 2. This CDR3 has 12 amino acids. Germline V gene lookup returns CDR1 SGHTA and CDR2 FQGNSA. CDR3 nucleotide sequence: TGTGCCAGCAGACGGACAGGGACTGAAGCTTTCTTT. It specifies CASRRTGTEAFF.

This chain joins TRBV6-5 and TRBJ2-7; TRBD2 might be the D (6 bases). Germline CDR1 reads MNHEY; CDR2 reads SVGAGI. V gave up 8 bases and J gave up 2 bases, with 7 bases separating them. The CDR3 sequence is 11 residues long. CDR3 nucleotide sequence: TGTGCCAGCCGCGGGACCTACGAGCAGTACTTC. Translating gives CASRGTYEQYF.

The chain combines TRBV28 with TRBJ1-4, with TRBD1 as a possible D gene (5 bases). Trimming stripped 5 bases from V and 8 bases from J, with 21 bases between. In germline, CDR1 is MDHEN, CDR2 SYDVKM. The CDR3 runs to 16 residues. CDR3 loop: CASSAGDFTAWEKLFF. The CDR3 DNA reads as TGTGCCAGCAGTGCCGGGGACTTCACGGCGTGGGAAAAACTGTTTTTT. Supplemented by reference TRBV28 and TRBJ1-4, the full variable domain reads DVKVTQSSRYLVKRTGEKVFLECVQDMDHENMFWYRQDPGLGLRLIYFSYDVKMKEKGDIPEGYSVSREKKERFSLILESASTNQTSMYLCASSAGDFTAWEKLFFGSGTQLSVL.

The chain combines TRBV6-1 with TRBJ2-7; tentatively, D is TRBD2 (7 bases). V lost 7 bases to trimming and J lost 1 base, with 11 bases between them. CDR1 and CDR2 (germline): MNHNS, SASEGT. This CDR3 is 13 amino acids long. The CDR3 is CASTGGLSYEQYF. The CDR3 region has the DNA TGTGCCAGCACCGGGGGGCTTTCCTACGAGCAGTACTTC.

This rearrangement joins TRBV5-6 to TRBJ2-5; tentatively, D is TRBD1 (6 bases). From germline, CDR1 is SGHDT and CDR2 YYEEEE. This CDR3 is 13 amino acids long. V was cut by 4 bases and J by 2 bases, with 9 bases left in between. This chain's CDR3 is CASSRQEQETQYF. CDR3 DNA: TGTGCCAGCAGCCGACAGGAACAAGAGACCCAGTACTTC.

This chain uses TRBV7-2 with TRBJ1-1; TRBD1 is a possible D gene (6 bases). The ends were cut back, 4 bases at V and 1 base at J, with 7 bases in the middle. CDR3 size: 13 residues. Germline-derived CDR1 and CDR2 are SGHTA and FQGNSA. The CDR3 spells CASSSGQNTEAFF. The CDR3 nucleotides read TGTGCCAGCAGCTCGGGACAGAACACTGAAGCTTTCTTT.

In DNA form, the CDR3 reads TGTGCCTGGAGTGTCCAAGCGGGACAAATCTACGAGCAGTACTTC. Translated, it gives CAWSVQAGQIYEQYF. This chain connects TRBV30 to TRBJ2-7; D is perhaps TRBD2 (7 bases). Germline V gene sequence: CDR1 GTSNPN, CDR2 SVGIG (reference sequence). The CDR3 contains 15 residues. Trimming removed 0 bases at V and 3 bases at J, with 15 bases between.